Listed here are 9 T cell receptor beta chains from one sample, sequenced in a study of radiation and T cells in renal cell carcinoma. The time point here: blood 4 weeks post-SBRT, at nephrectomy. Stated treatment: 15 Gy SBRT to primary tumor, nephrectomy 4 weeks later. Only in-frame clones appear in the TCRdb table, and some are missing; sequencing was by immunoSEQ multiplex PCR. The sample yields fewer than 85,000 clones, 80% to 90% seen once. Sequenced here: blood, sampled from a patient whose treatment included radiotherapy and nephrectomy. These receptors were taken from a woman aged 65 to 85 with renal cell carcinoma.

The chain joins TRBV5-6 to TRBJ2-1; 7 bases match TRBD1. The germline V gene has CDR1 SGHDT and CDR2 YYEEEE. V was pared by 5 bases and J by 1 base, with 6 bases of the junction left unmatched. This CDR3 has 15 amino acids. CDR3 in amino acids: CASSYYRGSYNEQFF. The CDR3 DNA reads TGTGCCAGCAGTTACTACAGGGGATCCTACAATGAGCAGTTCTTC.

The CDR3 coding sequence is TGTGCCAGTAGTATAGATCAAGACGATAGCTCCTACAATGAGCAGTTCTTC. Protein product: CASSIDQDDSSYNEQFF. The chain employs TRBV19 and TRBJ2-1; D uncertain. Germline V CDR1 and CDR2: LNHDA, SQIVND (reference sequence). This CDR3 has 17 amino acids. V shed 0 bases and J shed 0 bases, with 12 bases lying between them.

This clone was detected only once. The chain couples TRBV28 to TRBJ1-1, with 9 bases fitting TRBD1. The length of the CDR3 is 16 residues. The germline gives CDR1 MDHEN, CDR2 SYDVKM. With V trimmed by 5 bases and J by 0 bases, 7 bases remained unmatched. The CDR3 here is CASSPQGAPMNTEAFF. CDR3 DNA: TGTGCCAGCAGTCCACAGGGGGCCCCTATGAACACTGAAGCTTTCTTT.

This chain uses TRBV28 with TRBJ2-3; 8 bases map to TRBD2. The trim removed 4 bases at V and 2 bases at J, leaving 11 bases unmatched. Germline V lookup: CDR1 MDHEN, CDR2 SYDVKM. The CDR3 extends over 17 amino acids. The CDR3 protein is CASSSDRRGGHTDTQYF. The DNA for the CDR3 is TGTGCCAGCAGTTCCGACCGCCGGGGGGGCCACACAGATACGCAGTATTTT.

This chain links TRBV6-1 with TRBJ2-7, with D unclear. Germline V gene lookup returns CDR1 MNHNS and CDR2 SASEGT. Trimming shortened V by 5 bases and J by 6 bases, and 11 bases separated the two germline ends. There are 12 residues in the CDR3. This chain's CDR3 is CASSSTEGEQYF. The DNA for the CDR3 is TGTGCCAGCAGTTCTACCGAAGGCGAGCAGTACTTC.

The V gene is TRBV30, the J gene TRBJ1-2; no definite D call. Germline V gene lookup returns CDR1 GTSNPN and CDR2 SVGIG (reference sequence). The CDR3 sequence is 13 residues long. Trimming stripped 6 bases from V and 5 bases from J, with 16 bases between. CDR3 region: CACPLVAVYGYTF. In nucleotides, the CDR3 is TGTGCCTGCCCCCTCGTGGCGGTTTATGGCTACACCTTC.

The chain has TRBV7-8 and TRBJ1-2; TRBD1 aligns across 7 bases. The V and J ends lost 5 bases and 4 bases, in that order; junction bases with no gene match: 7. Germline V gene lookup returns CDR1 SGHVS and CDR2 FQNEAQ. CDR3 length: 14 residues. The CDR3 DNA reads TGTGCCAGCAGCCCCGACAGGGCCACCTATGGCTACACCTTC. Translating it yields CASSPDRATYGYTF.

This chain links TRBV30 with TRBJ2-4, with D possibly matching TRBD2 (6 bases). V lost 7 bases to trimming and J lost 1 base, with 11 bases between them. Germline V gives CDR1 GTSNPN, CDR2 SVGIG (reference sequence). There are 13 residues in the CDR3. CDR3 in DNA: TGTGCCTCCTCGGAGGGGGCCAAAAACATTCAGTACTTC. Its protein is CASSEGAKNIQYF.

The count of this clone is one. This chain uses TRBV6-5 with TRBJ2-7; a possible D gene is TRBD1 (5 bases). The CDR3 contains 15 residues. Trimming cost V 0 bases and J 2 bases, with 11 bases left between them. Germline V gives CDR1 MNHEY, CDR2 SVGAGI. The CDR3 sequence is CASSYSRGSAYEQYF. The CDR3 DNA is TGTGCCAGCAGTTACTCTAGGGGCTCGGCCTACGAGCAGTACTTC.